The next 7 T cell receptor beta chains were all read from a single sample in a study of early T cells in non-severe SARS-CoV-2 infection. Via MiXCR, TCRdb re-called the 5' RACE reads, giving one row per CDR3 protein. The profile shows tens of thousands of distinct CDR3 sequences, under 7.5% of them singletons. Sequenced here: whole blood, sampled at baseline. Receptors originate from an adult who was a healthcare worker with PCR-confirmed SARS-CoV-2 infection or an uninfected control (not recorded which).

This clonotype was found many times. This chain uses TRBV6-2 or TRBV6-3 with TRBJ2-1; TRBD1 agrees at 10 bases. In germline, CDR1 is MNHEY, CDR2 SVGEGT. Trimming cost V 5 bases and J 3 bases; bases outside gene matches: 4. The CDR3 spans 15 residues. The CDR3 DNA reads TGTGCCAGCAGTCCCCGGACAGGGGGCTACAATGAGCAGTTCTTC. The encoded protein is CASSPRTGGYNEQFF.

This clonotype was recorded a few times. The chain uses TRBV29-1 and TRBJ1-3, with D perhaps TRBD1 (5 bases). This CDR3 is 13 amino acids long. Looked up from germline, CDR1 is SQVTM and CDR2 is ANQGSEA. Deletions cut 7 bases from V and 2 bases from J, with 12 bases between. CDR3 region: CSGTSGTGNTIYF. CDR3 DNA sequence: TGCAGCGGGACATCCGGCACTGGAAACACCATATATTTT.

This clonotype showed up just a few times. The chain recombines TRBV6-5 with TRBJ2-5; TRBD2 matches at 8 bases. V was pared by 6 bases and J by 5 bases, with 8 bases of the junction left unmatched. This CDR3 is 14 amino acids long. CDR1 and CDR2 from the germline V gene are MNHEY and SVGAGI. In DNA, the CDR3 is TGTGCCAGCAGCCCGGACACGGGGGGGGAGACCCAGTACTTC. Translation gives CASSPDTGGETQYF.

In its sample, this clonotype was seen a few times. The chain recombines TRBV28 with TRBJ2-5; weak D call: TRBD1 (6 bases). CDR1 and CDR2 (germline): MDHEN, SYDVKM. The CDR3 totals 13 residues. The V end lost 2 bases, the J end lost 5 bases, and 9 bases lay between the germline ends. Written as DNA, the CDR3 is TGTGCCAGCAGTTTAGGAAGGGGGGAGACCCAGTACTTC. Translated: CASSLGRGETQYF.

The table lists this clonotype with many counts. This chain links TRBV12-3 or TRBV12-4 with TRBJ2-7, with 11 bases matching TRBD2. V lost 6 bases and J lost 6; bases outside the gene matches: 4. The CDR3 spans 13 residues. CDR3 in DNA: TGTGCCAGCAGGAGACTAGCGGGGCGCGAGCAGTACTTC. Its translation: CASRRLAGREQYF.

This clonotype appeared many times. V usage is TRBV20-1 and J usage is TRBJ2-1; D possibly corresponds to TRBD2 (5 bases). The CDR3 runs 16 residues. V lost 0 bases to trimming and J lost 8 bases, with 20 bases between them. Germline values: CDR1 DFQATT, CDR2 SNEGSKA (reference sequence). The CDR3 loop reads CSARDHLRGSGHEQFF. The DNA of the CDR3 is TGCAGTGCTAGAGATCACTTGAGAGGGTCGGGCCATGAGCAGTTCTTC.

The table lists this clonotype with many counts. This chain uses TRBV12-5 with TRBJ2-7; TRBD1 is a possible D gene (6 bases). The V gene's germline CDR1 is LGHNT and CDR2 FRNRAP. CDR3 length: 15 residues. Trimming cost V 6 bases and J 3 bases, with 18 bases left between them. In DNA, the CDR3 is TGTGCTAGTGGCTCCGACAGGATAGGAAGCTACGAGCAGTACTTC. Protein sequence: CASGSDRIGSYEQYF.